The T cell receptor beta chain under discussion was sequenced for a study of shared clonotypes between healthy human individuals. Study-level background: Samples came from two female and a few male donors aged 18 to 49. There were three CD4 naive, three CD4 memory, two CD8 naive and one CD8 memory plates per donor. Overall study findings and caveats: Clonotype sharing across several donors was observed for around 5.1% of naive CD4 clonotypes.

To note about this clone: No antigen is known for it.

Generated by immunoSEQ multiplex PCR, the TCRdb table keeps only in-frame clones and is missing some. The repertoire includes about 2 million clones, about 95% of them detected once, and 1.2% sits in the top ten. Trimming took 5 bases from V and 8 from J; bases not matched to a gene: 5. CDR3 length: 12 residues. Germline CDR1 is MNHNS and CDR2 is SASEGT. The naive CD8 fraction comprised CD45RO-negative cells positively selected for CCR7 and excluded terminally differentiated effector memory CD45RA+ cells. Those who donated, Caucasian adults without exception, all lived in Nashville, Tennessee. Sequenced: naive CD8+ T cells sorted from blood. This clonotype was obtained from a man younger than 30 in good health. This rearrangement joins TRBV6-1 to TRBJ1-1; 7 bases match TRBD1. The CDR3 here is CASSKPGQEAFF. The CDR3 DNA is TGTGCCAGCAGTAAACCGGGACAGGAAGCTTTCTTT.